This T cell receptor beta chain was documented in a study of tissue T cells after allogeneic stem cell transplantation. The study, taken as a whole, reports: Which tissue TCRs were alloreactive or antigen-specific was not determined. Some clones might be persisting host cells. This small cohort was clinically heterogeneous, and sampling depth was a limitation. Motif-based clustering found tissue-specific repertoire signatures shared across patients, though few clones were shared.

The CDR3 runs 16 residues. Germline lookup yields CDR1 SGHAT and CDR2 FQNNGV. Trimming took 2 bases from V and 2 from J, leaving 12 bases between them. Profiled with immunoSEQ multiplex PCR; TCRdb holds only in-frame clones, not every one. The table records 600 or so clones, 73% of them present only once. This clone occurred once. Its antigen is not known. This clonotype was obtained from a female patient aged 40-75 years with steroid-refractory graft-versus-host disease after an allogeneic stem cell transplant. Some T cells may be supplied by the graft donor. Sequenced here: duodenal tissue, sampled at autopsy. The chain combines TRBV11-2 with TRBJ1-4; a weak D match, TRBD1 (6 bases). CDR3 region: CASSLNREKTNEKLFF. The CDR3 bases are TGTGCCAGCAGCTTAAACAGGGAGAAGACTAATGAAAAACTGTTTTTT. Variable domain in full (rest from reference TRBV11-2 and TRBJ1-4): EAGVAQSPRYKIIEKRQSVAFWCNPISGHATLYWYQQILGQGPKLLIQFQNNGVVDDSQLPKDRFSAERLKGVDSTLKIQPAKLEDSAVYLCASSLNREKTNEKLFFGSGTQLSVL.